This entry is about one TCR beta chain. Its antigen is unknown. The data originate from a study of T-cell reconstitution after alpha-beta-depleted transplantation in children. Study-wide findings and caveats: Some patients' high day-60 TCRbeta diversity was traced to surviving recipient T cells and thymic progenitors.

CDR1 DFQATT and CDR2 SNEGSKA come from the germline V gene (reference sequence). The CDR3 has 17 residues. V was trimmed by 4 bases and J by 1 base, leaving 20 bases between them. Unique molecular identifiers were incorporated when the TCRbeta library was constructed. Via MiXCR, TCRdb re-called the PCR reads, giving one row per CDR3 protein. Here the sample spans almost 250,000 distinct CDR3 sequences, over 20% being singletons. The material was PBMCs, obtained before TCRalphabeta/CD19-depleted stem cell transplant. The sequence derives from a girl aged 2-15 years with Fanconi anemia, due to receive a stem cell transplant. The chain is built from TRBV20-1 and TRBJ1-5; D possibly corresponds to TRBD1 (6 bases). For the CDR3, the DNA is TGCAGTGCTACCCCCGGATACAGGGCGTTAAGCAATCAGCCCCAGCATTTT. Its translation is CSATPGYRALSNQPQHF.